Each of the 18 T cell receptor beta chains below was sequenced from the same sample in a study of T cells in Graves' hyperthyroidism and ophthalmopathy. There were TCR beta CDR3 regions amplified from RNA transcripts. First-round RT-PCR of the TCR CDR3 relied on the HTBI primer set. TCRdb analysed the multiplex PCR reads with MiXCR anew, one entry per CDR3 protein. The sample lists under 400,000 distinct CDR3 sequences; 15% to 19% were seen once. The sample taken for sequencing was blood. The receptors were sampled from a woman younger than 30 with Graves' hyperthyroidism that later progressed to Graves' ophthalmopathy.

This clonotype was seen ten or more times. The chain is built from TRBV10-1 and TRBJ2-3; 10 bases are shared with TRBD2. With 0 bases clipped from V and 6 bases from J, the junction kept 9 bases outside the gene matches. CDR3 length: 17 amino acids. CDR1 is WNHNN, CDR2 SYGVQD, per germline (reference sequence). CDR3: CASSESRAGGPMDTQYF. The CDR3 DNA is TGCGCCAGCAGTGAGTCGAGAGCGGGAGGGCCTATGGATACGCAGTATTTT.

As for this clonotype: This sequence may be a read error, since a much larger clone differs from it by one base. The gene calls are TRBV28 and TRBJ2-1; the D is unclear. Trimming shortened V by 8 bases and J by 1 base, and 15 bases separated the two germline ends. The CDR3 sequence is 15 residues long. Germline lookup yields CDR1 MDHEN and CDR2 SYDVKM. This CDR3 reads CASGAVKRSYNEQFF. For the CDR3, the DNA is TGTGCCAGCGGAGCCGTCAAGAGGTCCTACAATGAGCAGTTCTTC.

This clonotype has ten or more counts. The chain joins TRBV7-3 to TRBJ2-2; D is uncertain. Germline CDR1 is SGHTA and CDR2 is FQGTGA. This CDR3 contains 12 residues. V was shortened by 6 bases and J by 1 base, with 3 bases between the two germline ends. For the CDR3, the DNA is TGTGCCAGCAGTGAGAACACCGGGGAGCTGTTTTTT. Protein product: CASSENTGELFF.

This clonotype was observed at least ten times. The V gene is TRBV18, the J gene TRBJ2-7, with 7 bases identical to TRBD2. Looked up from germline, CDR1 is KGHSH and CDR2 is LQKENI. The junction had 4 bases not matched to a gene; V was cut back by 2 bases and J by 3 bases. CDR3 length: 14 residues. CDR3 region: CASSPDGDYYEQYF. CDR3 DNA sequence: TGTGCCAGCTCACCAGACGGGGACTACTACGAGCAGTACTTC.

This clonotype was detected a few times. The rearrangement joins TRBV24-1 to TRBJ2-3; 7 bases align to TRBD1. Germline trimming cut 9 bases from V and 6 bases from J; bases unmatched to any gene: 5. The CDR3 is made up of 12 amino acids. Germline loops: CDR1 KGHDR, CDR2 SFDVKD. In DNA form, the CDR3 reads TGTGCCACCTCGGACAGGTCGGATACGCAGTATTTT. It is translated as CATSDRSDTQYF.

The sample holds a few counts of this clonotype. The rearrangement joins TRBV4-1 to TRBJ2-1; D is undetermined. Germline-derived CDR1 and CDR2 are MGHRA and YSYEKL. The V end was cut by 0 bases, the J end by 3 bases, with 12 bases between. This CDR3 has 16 amino acids. The chain's CDR3 is CASSQEQLILYNEQFF. DNA for the CDR3: TGCGCCAGCAGCCAAGAACAGCTAATTCTCTACAATGAGCAGTTCTTC.

In its sample, this clonotype was seen a few times. V gene TRBV3-1 combines with J gene TRBJ2-7, with 11 bases fitting TRBD1. The CDR3 is 13 residues long. V gave up 7 bases and J gave up 7 bases; unmatched junction bases: 6. Germline V gene data show CDR1 as LGHDT and CDR2 as YNNKEL (reference sequence). CDR3 amino acids: CASTRTGGIEQYF. In DNA, the CDR3 is TGTGCCAGCACCCGGACAGGGGGCATTGAGCAGTACTTC.

This clonotype was detected ten times or more. V and J are TRBV30 and TRBJ2-1; the D gene is possibly TRBD2 (6 bases). Per germline, CDR1 GTSNPN and CDR2 SVGIG (reference sequence). The CDR3 length is 15 residues. The germline V and J ends were trimmed by 6 bases and 0 bases, with 15 bases remaining between them. The CDR3 DNA reads TGTGCCTGTTTATGGGGGGTGAGCTCCTACAATGAGCAGTTCTTC. This codes for CACLWGVSSYNEQFF. The entire variable domain, with the rest obtained from reference TRBV30 and TRBJ2-1, is as follows: SQTIHQWPATLVQPVGSPLSLECTVEGTSNPNLYWYRQAAGRGLQLLFYSVGIGQISSEVPQNLSASRPQDRQFILSSKKLLLSDSGFYLCACLWGVSSYNEQFFGPGTRLTVL.

This clonotype was detected ten times or more. The chain uses TRBV29-1 and TRBJ2-7; D remains unclear. Per germline, CDR1 SQVTM and CDR2 ANQGSEA. This CDR3 contains 13 residues. Trimming left V 3 bases short and J 0 bases short, with 9 bases between. The CDR3 nucleotides read TGCAGCGTTGACGGCTCTAGCTCCTACGAGCAGTACTTC. As protein: CSVDGSSSYEQYF.

The table lists this clonotype with many counts. The chain links TRBV28 to TRBJ1-1, with D perhaps TRBD1 (5 bases). V lost 3 bases and J lost 5, with 7 bases in between. The germline V gene encodes CDR1 MDHEN and CDR2 SYDVKM. CDR3 size: 12 residues. In DNA form, the CDR3 reads TGTGCCAGCAGTTTTGAGGGGACTGAAGCTTTCTTT. This codes for CASSFEGTEAFF.

This clonotype was recorded a few times. The J gene is TRBJ2-2, the V gene TRBV29-1, with 7 bases fitting TRBD1. V lost 5 bases to trimming and J lost 2 bases; unmatched junction nucleotides: 8. This CDR3 has 15 residues. Germline V gene data show CDR1 as SQVTM and CDR2 as ANQGSEA. The CDR3 bases are TGCAGCGTTCAACCCAGGGGGAGAAACACCGGGGAGCTGTTTTTT. Protein sequence: CSVQPRGRNTGELFF.

This clonotype was seen ten or more times. The genes are TRBV7-2 and TRBJ2-2; no definite D call. V dropped 5 bases and J dropped 8 bases, with 9 bases sitting between them. This CDR3 has 12 amino acids. Germline CDR1 is SGHTA and CDR2 is FQGNSA. This CDR3 is CASSEVVGELFF. CDR3 nucleotide sequence: TGTGCCAGCAGCGAGGTTGTGGGGGAGCTGTTTTTT.

The chain recombines TRBV30 with TRBJ2-1, with D possibly being TRBD1 or TRBD2 (5 bases each). V gave up 4 bases and J gave up 1 base, with 8 bases separating them. Germline loops: CDR1 GTSNPN, CDR2 SVGIG (reference sequence). The CDR3 loop spans 13 amino acids. The CDR3 DNA reads TGTGCCTGGATGGGGGATTCCTACAATGAGCAGTTCTTC. This codes for CAWMGDSYNEQFF.

This clonotype was seen repeatedly, ten times or more. The DNA for the CDR3 is TGTGCCAGCAGTGAAGGGTTGGGTCAATGGGGCTATGGCTACACCTTC. The encoded protein is CASSEGLGQWGYGYTF. V is TRBV2 and J is TRBJ1-2; no definite D call. In germline, CDR1 is SNHLY, CDR2 FYNNEI. Trimming took off 1 base at V and 4 bases at J, with 16 bases between the two ends. The CDR3 has 16 amino acids.

At least ten counts were recorded for this clonotype. V usage is TRBV20-1 and J usage is TRBJ2-1; TRBD2 might be the D (6 bases). The length of the CDR3 is 14 residues. Germline values: CDR1 DFQATT, CDR2 SNEGSKA (reference sequence). V lost 3 bases and J lost 7, with 16 bases in between. The CDR3 sequence: CSARLFGSWNEQFF. CDR3 nucleotide sequence: TGCAGTGCTAGGCTTTTCGGGAGCTGGAATGAGCAGTTCTTC.

V usage is TRBV20-1 and J usage is TRBJ1-5; TRBD1 aligns across 7 bases. The V gene end was trimmed by 6 bases and the J gene end by 0 bases; junction bases not matched to a gene: 2. The germline gives CDR1 DFQATT, CDR2 SNEGSKA (reference sequence). The CDR3 contains 13 residues. The CDR3: CSAPGGSNQPQHF. As DNA, the CDR3 is TGCAGTGCCCCAGGGGGTAGCAATCAGCCCCAGCATTTT.

This clonotype was observed many times. This chain joins TRBV30 and TRBJ2-1; 9 nucleotides agree with TRBD2. Germline CDR1 is GTSNPN and CDR2 is SVGIG (reference sequence). The length of the CDR3 is 13 residues. With V trimmed by 7 bases and J by 4 bases, 5 bases remained unmatched. CDR3 loop: CALRLADYNEQFF. CDR3 nucleotides: TGTGCCTTGCGACTAGCGGATTACAATGAGCAGTTCTTC.

The genes are TRBV19 and TRBJ2-3; D remains unclear. Germline CDR1 LNHDA, CDR2 SQIVND (reference sequence). Trimming pared 0 bases from V and 2 bases from J, leaving 0 bases between. CDR3 size: 12 residues. In nucleotides, the CDR3 is TGTGCCAGTAGTATAGACACAGATACGCAGTATTTT. Its protein product is CASSIDTDTQYF.